This TCR beta chain was found in a study of shared clonotypes between healthy human individuals. The CDR3 extends over 15 amino acids. The germline gives CDR1 SNHLY, CDR2 FYNNEI. V lost 6 bases, J lost 3 bases, and 7 bases stayed unmatched. TCRdb's table, derived via immunoSEQ multiplex PCR, lists solely in-frame clones and lacks some. This sample has about a million clones, with approximately 77% found just once. A CD45RA+ naive subset and a CD45RA-negative memory subset were split from CD4+ cells. The source is a young man in good health. Some clones in this sample may be carry-over from other donors' samples. V usage is TRBV2 and J usage is TRBJ2-3; 9 nucleotides match TRBD2. The specimen sequenced was memory CD4+ T cells from PBMCs. Subset here: CD45RA-negative fraction. The CDR3 region has the DNA TGTGCCAGCAGCCCAAGTAGCGGGAGAACAGATACGCAGTATTTT. This translates into CASSPSSGRTDTQYF.